The 23 T cell receptor beta chains in this list originate from one sample, sequenced in a study of blood T cell repertoires in COVID-19. TCRdb keeps only in-frame clones here, not all; method: immunoSEQ multiplex PCR. Here the sample spans approximately 490,000 clones, roughly 87% being singletons. The sample was PBMCs or T cells enriched from blood (not recorded which). Receptor source: a woman younger than 30 who had recovered from COVID-19.

This sequence joins TRBV5-5 and TRBJ1-1, with D tentatively TRBD1 (5 bases). Trimming stripped 3 bases from V and 3 bases from J, with 9 bases between. The CDR3 loop spans 13 amino acids. CDR1 SGHKS and CDR2 YYEKEE come from the germline V gene (reference sequence). The CDR3 sequence is CASSWGVYTEAFF. Here the CDR3 DNA reads TGTGCCAGCAGCTGGGGGGTGTACACTGAAGCTTTCTTT.

This clone has only a few counts. This chain uses TRBV2 with TRBJ1-5; D not resolved. Germline values: CDR1 SNHLY, CDR2 FYNNEI. The CDR3 contains 15 residues. The germline V and J ends were trimmed by 4 bases and 7 bases, with 17 bases remaining between them. DNA of the CDR3: TGTGCCAGCAGTGCCGACCCGGGGAATCGGCAGCCCCAGCATTTT. It specifies CASSADPGNRQPQHF. The whole variable domain, remainder taken from reference TRBV2 and TRBJ1-5, is EPEVTQTPSHQVTQMGQEVILRCVPISNHLYFYWYRQILGQKVEFLVSFYNNEISEKSEIFDDQFSVERPDGSNFTLKIRSTKLEDSAMYFCASSADPGNRQPQHFGDGTRLSIL.

The V and J genes are TRBV13 and TRBJ2-7; D may be TRBD1 (6 bases). Germline V CDR1 and CDR2: PRHDT, FYEKMQ (reference sequence). Trimming stripped 3 bases from V and 5 bases from J, with 14 bases between. This CDR3 is 14 amino acids long. The CDR3 region has the DNA TGTGCCAGCAGCTTGGCGACAGGCGGCGACGAGCAGTACTTC. It translates to CASSLATGGDEQYF.

This chain uses TRBV3-1 (or the pseudogene TRBV3-2) with TRBJ1-5; no firm D call. The germline V gene has CDR1 LGHDT and CDR2 YNNKEL (reference sequence). V was trimmed by 4 bases and J by 2 bases, leaving 15 bases between them. The CDR3 is 16 amino acids. The CDR3 reads CASSPLRYGGNQPQHF. Here the CDR3 DNA reads TGTGCCAGCAGCCCCCTTAGATACGGGGGCAATCAGCCCCAGCATTTT.

The V gene is TRBV5-1, the J gene TRBJ1-2; D not resolved. The V end lost 4 bases, the J end lost 5 bases, and 12 bases lay between the germline ends. Germline loops: CDR1 SGHRS, CDR2 YFSETQ. The CDR3 loop spans 13 amino acids. CDR3 region: CASSPRSTYGYTF. The CDR3 nucleotides are TGCGCCAGCAGCCCGAGGTCCACGTATGGCTACACCTTC.

The chain is built from TRBV30 and TRBJ2-6, with 7 positions matching TRBD1. The CDR3 has 12 residues. Per the germline V gene, CDR1 is GTSNPN and CDR2 is SVGIG (reference sequence). The ends lost 3 bases at V and 12 bases at J; junction bases unmatched: 5. The CDR3 nucleotides are TGTGCCTGGAGACGAGGGGGCATCGTCCTGACTTTC. It encodes CAWRRGGIVLTF.

The V gene is TRBV18, the J gene TRBJ2-2, with 7 bases fitting TRBD1. Looked up from germline, CDR1 is KGHSH and CDR2 is LQKENI. The CDR3 length is 16 residues. V gave up 8 bases and J gave up 0 bases; unmatched junction bases: 9. CDR3 in DNA: TGTGCCAGCCGACCACCGGGACAGTCGAACACCGGGGAGCTGTTTTTT. The encoded protein is CASRPPGQSNTGELFF.

Only a few counts were recorded for this clone. CDR3 sequence reads: CASSPSGGKETQYF. For the CDR3, the DNA is TGTGCCAGCTCACCGAGCGGGGGAAAAGAGACCCAGTACTTC. This chain joins TRBV18 and TRBJ2-5; 8 positions match TRBD2. The CDR3 covers 14 residues. Trimming cost V 3 bases and J 3 bases; bases outside gene matches: 3. The germline V gene has CDR1 KGHSH and CDR2 LQKENI.

This rearrangement joins TRBV5-1 to TRBJ1-2; the D gene is possibly TRBD1 (5 bases). Germline CDR1 and CDR2: SGHRS and YFSETQ. This CDR3 has 13 amino acids. Trimming pared 1 base from V and 6 bases from J, leaving 10 bases between. The CDR3 spells CASSLSQVDGYTF. CDR3 sequence (DNA): TGCGCCAGCAGCTTGTCACAGGTGGATGGCTACACCTTC.

The chain recombines TRBV25-1 with TRBJ1-6; D may be TRBD1 (6 bases). The CDR3 totals 15 residues. CDR1 MGHDK and CDR2 SYGVNS come from the germline V gene. V gave up 4 bases and J gave up 8 bases, with 15 bases separating them. CDR3 bases: TGTGCCAGCAGTGGGACGACAGGAAGCTATTCACCCCTCCACTTT. This codes for CASSGTTGSYSPLHF.

The chain combines TRBV10-3 with TRBJ2-1; possible D gene TRBD2, 5 bases. Germline values: CDR1 ENHRY, CDR2 SYGVKD. Trimming pared 3 bases from V and 8 bases from J, leaving 11 bases between. The CDR3 is 13 amino acids. CDR3 DNA sequence: TGTGCCATCAGTGATGAGGGCACGGATGAGCAGTTCTTC. It specifies CAISDEGTDEQFF.

The chain employs TRBV6-5 and TRBJ1-3, with 7 bases identical to TRBD1. Germline V CDR1 and CDR2: MNHEY, SVGAGI. V dropped 5 bases and J dropped 5; count of bases not matched to a gene: 9. CDR3 length: 15 residues. The CDR3 region has the DNA TGTGCCAGCAGTCCCACAGGGGTATTAAGAAACACCATATATTTT. The encoded protein is CASSPTGVLRNTIYF.

The J gene is TRBJ2-5, the V gene TRBV3-1 (or the pseudogene TRBV3-2); 9 bases fit TRBD2. Germline V gene data show CDR1 as LGHDT and CDR2 as YNNKEL (reference sequence). J lost 6 bases, V lost 0 bases, and 5 bases had no gene match. The CDR3 is made up of 15 amino acids. The CDR3 DNA reads TGTGCCAGCAGCCAAGAGCGCGGGGGGGCGAAGACCCAGTACTTC. This gives the protein CASSQERGGAKTQYF.

The chain uses TRBV5-1 and TRBJ2-3; 13 bases map to TRBD2. Germline CDR1 and CDR2: SGHRS and YFSETQ. This CDR3 comprises 18 residues. V lost 4 bases to trimming and J lost 0 bases; unmatched junction nucleotides: 8. CDR3 amino acids: CASSLFGTSGESTDTQYF. CDR3 DNA sequence: TGCGCCAGCAGCCTCTTCGGGACTAGCGGGGAGAGCACAGATACGCAGTATTTT.

The chain recombines TRBV24-1 with TRBJ2-6, with TRBD2 as a possible D gene (7 bases). Per the germline V gene, CDR1 is KGHDR and CDR2 is SFDVKD. V lost 4 bases and J 0 bases, leaving 30 bases between the germline ends. The CDR3 loop spans 23 amino acids. This CDR3 reads CATSDLPHGGRGLPSSGANVLTF. The CDR3 DNA is TGTGCCACCAGTGACCTCCCTCACGGGGGGCGGGGTCTCCCAAGCTCTGGGGCCAACGTCCTGACTTTC.

This sequence joins TRBV7-8 and TRBJ1-2; D remains unclear. The germline V gene encodes CDR1 SGHVS and CDR2 FQNEAQ. V was shortened by 3 bases and J by 2 bases, with 10 bases between the two germline ends. CDR3 length equals 14 residues. DNA of the CDR3: TGTGCCAGCAGCTTGACCGGGTACAACTATGGCTACACCTTC. Encoded protein: CASSLTGYNYGYTF.

This clone has just a few counts. This rearrangement joins TRBV15 to TRBJ2-2; possible D gene TRBD2, 6 bases. Germline lookup yields CDR1 LNHNV and CDR2 YYDKDF (reference sequence). The CDR3 loop spans 14 amino acids. The V gene lost 1 base and the J gene lost 6 bases, with 9 bases spanning the gap. CDR3 sequence (DNA): TGTGCCACCAGCAGAGCGACGGGAGCCGGGGAGCTGTTTTTT. Protein product: CATSRATGAGELFF. Variable domain in full (rest from reference TRBV15 and TRBJ2-2): DAMVIQNPRYQVTQFGKPVTLSCSQTLNHNVMYWYQQKSSQAPKLLFHYYDKDFNNEADTPDNFQSRRPNTSFCFLDIRSPGLGDTAMYLCATSRATGAGELFFGEGSRLTVL.

CDR3 in DNA: TGTGCCAGCAGTCAAATACAGGGTCCCAATGAGCAGTTCTTC. This sequence encodes CASSQIQGPNEQFF. This chain joins TRBV28 and TRBJ2-1, with a possible D match to TRBD1 (6 bases). Looked up from germline, CDR1 is MDHEN and CDR2 is SYDVKM. There are 14 residues in the CDR3. V lost 5 bases to trimming and J lost 6 bases, with 14 bases between them.

The chain uses TRBV5-1 and TRBJ1-1; no clear D gene. The V end was cut by 0 bases, the J end by 0 bases, with 9 bases between. The CDR3 consists of 15 residues. Germline loops: CDR1 SGHRS, CDR2 YFSETQ. This CDR3 is CASSLGGGLNTEAFF. CDR3 DNA sequence: TGCGCCAGCAGCTTGGGCGGAGGACTGAACACTGAAGCTTTCTTT.

This sequence joins TRBV5-4 and TRBJ2-7; 10 bases match TRBD1. The V gene end was trimmed by 3 bases and the J gene end by 5 bases; junction bases not matched to a gene: 8. The germline V gene encodes CDR1 SGHNT and CDR2 YYREEE (reference sequence). The CDR3 extends over 15 amino acids. CDR3 coding DNA: TGTGCCAGCAGCTCACCGGGACAGGGGAGTGACGAGCAGTACTTC. As protein: CASSSPGQGSDEQYF.

The chain joins TRBV4-1 to TRBJ1-6; the D is unclear. Germline CDR1 reads MGHRA; CDR2 reads YSYEKL. The CDR3 runs to 15 residues. Between the trimmed V and J ends, which lost 0 bases and 7 bases, there was a span of 10 bases. The CDR3 nucleotides read TGCGCCAGCAGCCAAGATGAGAGGGAGAATTCACCCCTCCACTTT. Translated: CASSQDERENSPLHF.

The chain employs TRBV7-8 and TRBJ1-1; D is undetermined. V shed 1 base and J shed 6 bases, with 9 bases lying between them. The CDR3 totals 13 residues. Germline V gene data show CDR1 as SGHVS and CDR2 as FQNEAQ. DNA of the CDR3: TGTGCCAGCAGCTTAGGAGGGATGCCTGAAGCTTTCTTT. Translated: CASSLGGMPEAFF.

This clone has just one count. The chain couples TRBV5-4 to TRBJ2-3, with TRBD1 matching 8 bases. The CDR3 spans 16 residues. Trimming took 3 bases from V and 1 from J; bases not matched to a gene: 7. The germline V gene encodes CDR1 SGHNT and CDR2 YYREEE (reference sequence). CDR3 residues: CASSSGSGQGTDTQYF. The CDR3 DNA reads TGTGCCAGCAGCTCCGGATCGGGACAGGGCACAGATACGCAGTATTTT.